This note documents a single TCR beta chain sequence. The CDR3 sequence is 13 residues long. V lost 8 bases and J lost 7; bases outside the gene matches: 7. Per germline, CDR1 ENHRY and CDR2 SYGVKD. This record belongs to a study of blood T cell repertoires in COVID-19. Study-wide context: Material from acute and convalescent COVID-19 was sourced from the United States, Italy and Spain. T cells, B-cell-depleted T cells, or PBMCs provided the cDNA or gDNA that served as material.

Here immunoSEQ multiplex PCR was the method, and the copy in TCRdb shows in-frame clones only, minus some. The repertoire consists of 300,000 or so clones, with approximately 86% occurring once and the leading ten covering 1% to 1.5%. The rearrangement links TRBV10-3 to TRBJ2-1, with 8 bases aligning to TRBD2. The TCR was taken from a man between 65 and 85 years old with acute or convalescent COVID-19. The sample comprised peripheral blood. CDR3 sequence reads: CAIYNGRGNEQFF. CDR3 DNA sequence: TGTGCCATCTATAACGGGAGGGGTAATGAGCAGTTCTTC.